One sample yielded the 2 T cell receptor beta chains listed below, sequenced in a study of shared clonotypes between healthy human individuals. Profiled with immunoSEQ multiplex PCR; TCRdb holds only in-frame clones, not every one. In the table there are roughly 2.4 million clones, 90% to 96% of which are singletons. Sequencing input: naive CD4+ T cells sorted from blood. Indicated subset: CD45RA+ positively selected. The receptors derive from a man aged 18 to 29 in good health.

The chain links TRBV18 to TRBJ1-5; 10 bases are shared with TRBD1. This CDR3 comprises 15 residues. Germline V gene lookup returns CDR1 KGHSH and CDR2 LQKENI. Trimming took 4 bases from V and 4 from J; bases not matched to a gene: 4. CDR3 loop: CASSRGGQGNQPQHF. CDR3 bases: TGTGCCAGCTCACGTGGGGGACAGGGGAATCAGCCCCAGCATTTT.

The chain uses TRBV7-2 and TRBJ1-4, with TRBD1 matching 9 bases. Germline V gives CDR1 SGHTA, CDR2 FQGNSA. This CDR3 is 18 amino acids long. After removal of 1 base from V and 0 bases from J, the junction contained 6 bases not matched to a gene. As DNA, the CDR3 is TGTGCCAGCAGCTTAGGGACAGGGGCCCGAGCAACTAATGAAAAACTGTTTTTT. Translating gives CASSLGTGARATNEKLFF.